This TCR beta chain was recorded in a study of tumor-infiltrating lymphocytes in primary liver carcinoma. About the research overall: Men and women, 30 to 69 years of age, made up the patients. Study-wide points: Between tumor regions, pairs overlapped more than tumor-adjacent and tumor-blood pairs did.

This CDR3 is built from 15 residues. CDR1 and CDR2 (germline): SGHRS, YFSETQ. V lost 4 bases and J lost 3, with 14 bases in between. Each 20-30 mg portion of unsorted bulk tissue served as the source for co-extraction of RNA and DNA. Every tumor sample analyzed contained over 75% viable tumor cells. With approximately 500 ng total RNA as template and a constant-region primer, TCR beta cDNA was made. Each TCR beta library was derived from three nested multiplex PCR rounds that employed slightly modified ARM-PCR. PCR rounds one and two used TRBV1-TRBV30 forward primers with a C-beta reverse primer for 10 cycles each. TCRdb re-derived calls from the multiplex PCR reads in MiXCR, one entry per CDR3 protein. This table has 95,000 to 150,000 distinct CDR3 sequences, 50% to 70% appearing once. This clonotype was counted once. Its matching antigen is unknown.

The chain has TRBV5-1 and TRBJ2-1; D not resolved. What was sequenced was liver tumor tissue from sampling region 1. Subset meaning: tumor region T1, superior pole. The clonotype originates from a woman aged 60-75 years with primary liver carcinoma and hepatitis B virus infection. This CDR3 reads CASSLEIAIYNEQFF. CDR3 nucleotide sequence: TGCGCCAGCAGCCTCGAAATTGCGATCTACAATGAGCAGTTCTTC.